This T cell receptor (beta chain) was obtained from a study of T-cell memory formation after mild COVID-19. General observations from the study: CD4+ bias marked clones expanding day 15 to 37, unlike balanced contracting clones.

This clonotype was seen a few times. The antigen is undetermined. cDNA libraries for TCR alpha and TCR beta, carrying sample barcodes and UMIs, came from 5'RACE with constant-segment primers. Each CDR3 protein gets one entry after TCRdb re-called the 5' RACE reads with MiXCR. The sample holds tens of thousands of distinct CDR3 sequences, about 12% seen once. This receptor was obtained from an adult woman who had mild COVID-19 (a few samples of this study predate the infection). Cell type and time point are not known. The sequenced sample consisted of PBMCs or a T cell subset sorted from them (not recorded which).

The CDR3 region is CASSFGAGTGELFF. CDR3 nucleotide sequence: TGTGCCAGCAGTTTCGGTGCCGGGACCGGGGAGCTGTTTTTT. The chain links TRBV12-3 or TRBV12-4 to TRBJ2-2, with unresolved D. The CDR3 extends over 14 amino acids. Deletions cut 3 bases from V and 5 bases from J, with 10 bases between.